Presented here are 16 T cell receptor beta chains from one specimen sequenced in a study of cytomegalovirus exposure and HLA in healthy donors. In the PCR, 60 Vbeta and 13 Jbeta primers were used. Produced via immunoSEQ multiplex PCR; TCRdb's table is partial and in-frame only. The sample shows approximately 38,000 clones, around 83% of them seen only once. Sequencing input: PBMCs. The receptors were gathered from a woman younger than 30 in good health and CMV-seronegative.

V usage is TRBV2 and J usage is TRBJ2-1; 7 bases align to TRBD2. This CDR3 has 16 amino acids. V shed 4 bases and J 1 base; nucleotides not matched to a gene: 7. Germline lookup yields CDR1 SNHLY and CDR2 FYNNEI. Here the CDR3 DNA reads TGTGCCAGCAGTGTCCTAGCGGACCTGTCCTACAATGAGCAGTTCTTC. Its protein product is CASSVLADLSYNEQFF.

The rearrangement links TRBV5-5 to TRBJ1-2; D possibly corresponds to TRBD1 (5 bases). This CDR3 region has 15 residues. CDR1 SGHKS and CDR2 YYEKEE come from the germline V gene (reference sequence). Between the trimmed V and J ends, which lost 4 bases and 0 bases, there was a span of 13 bases. The CDR3 DNA sequence: TGTGCCAGCAGCAGAACCCAGGGAACTAACTATGGCTACACCTTC. Translation: CASSRTQGTNYGYTF. Using reference TRBV5-5 and TRBJ1-2 for the parts outside the CDR3, the full variable domain is DAGVTQSPTHLIKTRGQQVTLRCSPISGHKSVSWYQQVLGQGPQFIFQYYEKEERGRGNFPDRFSARQFPNYSSELNVNALLLGDSALYLCASSRTQGTNYGYTFGSGTRLTVV.

This chain connects TRBV7-9 to TRBJ2-1, with D possibly TRBD1 on 5 matching bases. This CDR3 contains 15 residues. Trimming removed 11 bases from V and 0 bases from J, with 17 bases in between. Germline V CDR1 and CDR2: SEHNR, FQNEAQ (reference sequence). The CDR3 sequence: CAGKTGASSYNEQFF. The DNA for the CDR3 is TGTGCCGGAAAAACAGGTGCCAGCTCCTACAATGAGCAGTTCTTC.

This clone was seen only once. V gene TRBV27 combines with J gene TRBJ1-1, with 8 positions matching TRBD1. Germline assignment: CDR1 MNHEY and CDR2 SMNVEV (reference sequence). V gave up 5 bases and J gave up 1 base; unmatched junction bases: 3. This CDR3 comprises 14 residues. CDR3 in DNA: TGTGCCAGCAGTATCGGACAGGGGAACACTGAAGCTTTCTTT. It encodes CASSIGQGNTEAFF.

The V gene is TRBV6-5, the J gene TRBJ2-1; 7 bases are shared with TRBD2. Unmatched junction bases numbered 4, after V lost 5 bases and J lost 6 bases. The CDR3 extends over 13 amino acids. The V gene's germline CDR1 is MNHEY and CDR2 SVGAGI. This chain's CDR3 is CASSPTSCNEQFF. The CDR3 nucleotides are TGTGCCAGCAGTCCGACTAGCTGCAATGAGCAGTTCTTC.

The V and J genes are TRBV30 and TRBJ2-5; TRBD1 agrees at 10 bases. The CDR3 runs to 14 residues. The trim removed 0 bases at V and 3 bases at J, leaving 1 base unmatched. Looked up from germline, CDR1 is GTSNPN and CDR2 is SVGIG (reference sequence). The DNA of the CDR3 is TGTGCCTGGAGTGTAGGGACAGGGGAAGAGACCCAGTACTTC. Translating gives CAWSVGTGEETQYF.

Comments on this clone: A junction boundary mismatches the germline segment, possibly from a read error. This chain connects TRBV29-1 to TRBJ1-5; TRBD1 agrees at 7 bases. The CDR3 contains 12 residues. CDR1 is SQVTM and CDR2 is ANQGSEA in the germline V gene. The CDR3 DNA sequence: TGCAGCGTTGGGCAGGGGGGACAGCCCCAGAATTTT. It encodes CSVGQGGQPQNF. The variable domain in full, completed from reference TRBV29-1 and TRBJ1-5, reads SAVISQKPSRDICQRGTSLTIQCQVDSQVTMMFWYRQQPGQSLTLIATANQGSEATYESGFVIDKFPISRPNLTFSTLTVSNMSPEDSSIYLCSVGQGGQPQNFGDGTRLSIL.

The chain employs TRBV28 and TRBJ2-7; 7 positions match TRBD2. This CDR3 comprises 16 residues. V shed 4 bases and J 0 bases; nucleotides not matched to a gene: 9. The germline CDR1 and CDR2 sequences are MDHEN and SYDVKM. CDR3 residues: CASSSELASSSYEQYF. CDR3 in DNA: TGTGCCAGCAGTTCGGAACTAGCGTCGAGCTCCTACGAGCAGTACTTC. The variable domain in full, with the rest retrieved from reference TRBV28 and TRBJ2-7, is DVKVTQSSRYLVKRTGEKVFLECVQDMDHENMFWYRQDPGLGLRLIYFSYDVKMKEKGDIPEGYSVSREKKERFSLILESASTNQTSMYLCASSSELASSSYEQYFGPGTRLTVT.

The gene calls are TRBV6-6 and TRBJ1-5; the D gene is possibly TRBD1 (5 bases). CDR3 size: 15 residues. In germline, CDR1 is MNHNY, CDR2 SVGAGI (reference sequence). The V gene lost 8 bases and the J gene lost 7 bases, with 21 bases spanning the gap. The CDR3 sequence: CASAGTGRGVQPQHF. The CDR3 DNA follows: TGTGCCAGCGCCGGGACTGGGCGGGGGGTCCAGCCCCAGCATTTT.

V usage is TRBV2 and J usage is TRBJ1-1, with TRBD1 as a possible D gene (6 bases). Trimming took off 5 bases at V and 0 bases at J, with 16 bases between the two ends. Germline CDR1 reads SNHLY; CDR2 reads FYNNEI. The CDR3 extends over 16 amino acids. DNA for the CDR3: TGTGCCAGCAGTATGGGACACTTACTCATGAACACTGAAGCTTTCTTT. Protein sequence: CASSMGHLLMNTEAFF.

This sequence joins TRBV4-1 and TRBJ2-5; D is perhaps TRBD2 (6 bases). Germline-derived CDR1 and CDR2 are MGHRA and YSYEKL. The CDR3 covers 12 residues. Trimming shortened V by 4 bases and J by 7 bases, and 10 bases separated the two germline ends. CDR3 residues: CASSRLGGTQYF. CDR3 DNA sequence: TGCGCCAGCAGCCGGCTGGGGGGGACCCAGTACTTC.

The J gene is TRBJ2-5, the V gene TRBV9; 7 bases are a match to TRBD1. From germline, CDR1 is SGDLS and CDR2 YYNGEE. The CDR3 has 14 amino acids. With 4 bases clipped from V and 2 bases from J, the junction kept 5 bases outside the gene matches. The CDR3 nucleotides read TGTGCCAGCAGCCCCTGGACAGGTCAAGAGACCCAGTACTTC. Translated: CASSPWTGQETQYF.

The rearrangement uses TRBV6-1 and TRBJ1-1; weak D call: TRBD1 (5 bases). In germline, CDR1 is MNHNS, CDR2 SASEGT. This CDR3 is 14 amino acids long. With 2 bases removed from V and 3 bases from J, the gap between germline ends came to 10 bases. The CDR3 coding sequence is TGTGCCAGCAGTGAATCTGGGGGGGACACTGAAGCTTTCTTT. This sequence encodes CASSESGGDTEAFF.

CDR3 sequence: CASSGRQGSTNEKLFF. The CDR3 DNA follows: TGTGCCAGCAGCGGACGACAGGGGTCAACTAATGAAAAACTGTTTTTT. The V gene is TRBV9, the J gene TRBJ1-4, with TRBD1 identical over 8 bases. Per the germline V gene, CDR1 is SGDLS and CDR2 is YYNGEE. V dropped 3 bases and J dropped 0; count of bases not matched to a gene: 4. This CDR3 is 16 amino acids long.

CDR3: CASSPRLAGVGTQYF. DNA of the CDR3: TGTGCCAGCAGCCCGCGACTAGCGGGAGTGGGGACCCAGTACTTC. The chain is built from TRBV7-9 and TRBJ2-5; 12 nucleotides line up with TRBD2. The CDR3 sequence is 15 residues long. Trimming took 5 bases from V and 7 from J; bases not matched to a gene: 8. The germline gives CDR1 SEHNR, CDR2 FQNEAQ (reference sequence).

The rearrangement links TRBV27 to TRBJ2-5; maybe TRBD1 (6 bases). CDR1 and CDR2 (germline): MNHEY, SMNVEV (reference sequence). Trimming took off 3 bases at V and 3 bases at J, with 11 bases between the two ends. The CDR3 extends over 14 amino acids. This chain's CDR3 is CASSFLNREETQYF. The CDR3, as DNA: TGTGCCAGCAGTTTTTTAAACAGGGAAGAGACCCAGTACTTC.